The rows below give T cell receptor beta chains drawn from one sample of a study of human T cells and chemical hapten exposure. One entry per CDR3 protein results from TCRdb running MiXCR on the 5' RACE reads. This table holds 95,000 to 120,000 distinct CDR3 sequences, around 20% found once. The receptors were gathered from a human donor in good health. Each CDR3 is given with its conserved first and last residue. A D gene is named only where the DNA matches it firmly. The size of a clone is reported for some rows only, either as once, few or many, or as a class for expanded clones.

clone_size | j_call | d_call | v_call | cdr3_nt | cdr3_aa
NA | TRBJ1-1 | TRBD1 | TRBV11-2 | TGTGCCAGCAGCTACCGGACAGGGGCGCCGACTGAAGCTTTCTTT | CASSYRTGAPTEAFF
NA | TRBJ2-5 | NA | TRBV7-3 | TGTGCCAGCAGCTTAACGCGGGGCGAGACCCAGTACTTC | CASSLTRGETQYF
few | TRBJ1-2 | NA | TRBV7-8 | TGTGCCAGCAGCTTAGTTAGGGCTGAGACCTATGGCTACACCTTC | CASSLVRAETYGYTF
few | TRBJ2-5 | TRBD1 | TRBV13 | TGTGCCAGCAGCCCACCGACAGGGAGAGAGACCCAGTACTTC | CASSPPTGRETQYF
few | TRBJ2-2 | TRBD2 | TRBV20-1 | TGCAGTGCCCGAGGCCCTAGCGGGATCTGGGCCGGGGAGCTGTTTTTT | CSARGPSGIWAGELFF
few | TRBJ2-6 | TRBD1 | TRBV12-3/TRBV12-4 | TGTGCCAGCAGCTTTCGGACAGGCCTAACTTTC | CASSFRTGLTF
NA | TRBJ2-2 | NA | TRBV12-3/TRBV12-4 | TGTGCCAGCTCCTATCCGCTGTTTTTT | CASSYPLFF
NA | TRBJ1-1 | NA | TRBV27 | TGTGCCAGCAGTTTATTGGTGAACACTGAAGCTTTCTTT | CASSLLVNTEAFF
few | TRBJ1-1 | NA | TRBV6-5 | TGTGCCAGCATTAAGGGTGAAGCTTTCTTT | CASIKGEAFF
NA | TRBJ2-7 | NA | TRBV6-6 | TGTGCCAGCATGGAGAACTACGAGCAGTACTTC | CASMENYEQYF
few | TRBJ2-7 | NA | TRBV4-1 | TGCGCCAGCAGCCAAGTCCAGGGCTACGAGCAGTACTTC | CASSQVQGYEQYF
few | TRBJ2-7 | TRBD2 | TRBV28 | TGTGCCAGCAGTTCTTCACCGGGACTAGCGGGCGAGCAGTACTTC | CASSSSPGLAGEQYF
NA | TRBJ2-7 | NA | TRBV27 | TGTGCCAGCAGTTCCGGGGGTAGCTCCTACGAGCAGTACTTC | CASSSGGSSYEQYF
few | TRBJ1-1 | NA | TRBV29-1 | TGCGCGGGGGGATTGAACACTGAAGCTTTCTTT | CAGGLNTEAFF
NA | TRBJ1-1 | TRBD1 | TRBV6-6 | TGTGCCAGCAGTGACGAGCCGGGACAGCCCTCCGGGGGGACTGAAGCTTTCTTT | CASSDEPGQPSGGTEAFF
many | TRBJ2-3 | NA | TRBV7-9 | TGTGCCAGCAGCCCCCTGAGTGATACGCAGTATTTT | CASSPLSDTQYF
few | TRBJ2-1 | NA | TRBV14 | TGTGCCAGCAGCCCGACATTGCCTGGGGGAGTAGGTTACAATGAGCAGTTCTTC | CASSPTLPGGVGYNEQFF
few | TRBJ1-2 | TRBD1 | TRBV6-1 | TGTGCCGGGACAGGGGGTGTTCGTGGCTACACCTTC | CAGTGGVRGYTF
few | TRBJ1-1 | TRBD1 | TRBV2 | TGTGCCAGCAGCCGGGCCGGGACAGGGATTGACACTGAAGCTTTCTTT | CASSRAGTGIDTEAFF
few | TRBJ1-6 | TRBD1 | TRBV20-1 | TGCAGTGCTAGAGATAGACAGGGGGGATCACCCCTCCACTTT | CSARDRQGGSPLHF
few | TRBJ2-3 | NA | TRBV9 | TGTGCCAGCAGCGTATCCCTGGATACGCAGTATTTT | CASSVSLDTQYF
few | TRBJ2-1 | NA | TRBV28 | TGTGCCAGCAGTCCTTACAATGAGCAGTTCTTC | CASSPYNEQFF
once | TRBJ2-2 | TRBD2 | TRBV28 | TGTGCCAGCAGGGGACTAGCGGGAGCTCCCGGGGAGCTGTTTTTT | CASRGLAGAPGELFF
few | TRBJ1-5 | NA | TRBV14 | TGTGCCAGCAGCCAAGTTCGAGGGTTTGGGGTTTGTCAGCCCCAGCATTTT | CASSQVRGFGVCQPQHF
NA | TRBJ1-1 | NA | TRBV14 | TGTGCCAGCAGCCAAGATTTCGGGGGTCTGAACACTGAAGCTTTCTTT | CASSQDFGGLNTEAFF
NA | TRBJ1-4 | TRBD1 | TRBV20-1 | TGCAGTGCTAGTTTCCGGGCCGGGACAGAGAATGAAAAACTGTTTTTT | CSASFRAGTENEKLFF
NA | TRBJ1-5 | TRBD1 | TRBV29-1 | TGCAGCGTTGAAGAATCAGGGGGTCAGCCCCAGCATTTT | CSVEESGGQPQHF
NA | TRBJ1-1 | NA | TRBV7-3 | TGTGCCAGCAGCTTGGCAGGGATCCCAATGAACACTGAAGCTTTCTTT | CASSLAGIPMNTEAFF
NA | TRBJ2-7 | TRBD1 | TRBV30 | TGTGCCTGGAATCGTCCGGGACAGAGGTACGAGCAGTACTTC | CAWNRPGQRYEQYF
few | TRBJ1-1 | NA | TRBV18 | TGTGCCAGCTCACCACTCGGGACCCACACTGAAGCTTTCTTT | CASSPLGTHTEAFF
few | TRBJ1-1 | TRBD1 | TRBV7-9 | TGTGCCAGCAGCTTATCTGCCGGGACAGGGGTGAAGAACACTGAAGCTTTCTTT | CASSLSAGTGVKNTEAFF
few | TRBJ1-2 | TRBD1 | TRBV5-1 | TGCGCCAGCAGCTTCGGGACAGGGGGACTCTATGGCTACACCTTC | CASSFGTGGLYGYTF
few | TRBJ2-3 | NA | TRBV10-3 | TGTGCCATCAGTGGTGGGGACTTCTTTAGCACAGATACGCAGTATTTT | CAISGGDFFSTDTQYF
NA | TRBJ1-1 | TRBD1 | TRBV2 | TGTGCCAGCAGTGGAGAACAGGGGGCATCTGAAGCTTTCTTT | CASSGEQGASEAFF
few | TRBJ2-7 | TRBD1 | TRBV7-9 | TGTGCCAGCAGCTTCCCAAGACAGGGGGTGTCCTACGAGCAGTACTTC | CASSFPRQGVSYEQYF
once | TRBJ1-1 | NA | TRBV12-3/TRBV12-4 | TGTGCCAGCGGACTAACAGGCACCCCTGAAGCTTTCTTT | CASGLTGTPEAFF
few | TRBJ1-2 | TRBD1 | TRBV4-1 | TGCGCCAGCAGCCAAGATTTAGGGGACAGAGTCTTCTTC | CASSQDLGDRVFF